This TCR beta chain was observed in a study of control samples from healthy donors and cancer patients. Here immunoSEQ multiplex PCR was the method, and the copy in TCRdb shows in-frame clones only, minus some. The table lists around 170,000 clones, around 88% of them singletons, with approximately 4.9% in the top ten. This sequence originates from a woman aged 25 to 45 in good health. Material for sequencing was blood.

The CDR3 here is CASSVLAETYEQYF. The CDR3 nucleotides read TGTGCCAGCAGCGTACTAGCGGAGACGTACGAGCAGTACTTC. The chain uses TRBV9 and TRBJ2-7; 7 bases line up with TRBD2. Trimming at V came to 1 base and at J to 4 bases, leaving 5 bases not matched to a gene. CDR1 is SGDLS, CDR2 YYNGEE, per germline. The CDR3 consists of 14 residues.